The 18 T cell receptor beta chains reported below all come from one sample, sequenced in a study of identical twins. TCRdb re-called the 5' RACE reads with MiXCR, one entry per CDR3 protein. Among fewer than 550,000 distinct CDR3 sequences, roughly an eighth were seen once, and the ten largest hold more than 0.8%. These data also featured in a second study, about yellow fever vaccine responses in identical twins.

Sequencing was carried out using CD4+ T cells sorted from blood. Every receptor here comes from a woman aged 18-30 years in good health.

Only a few counts were recorded for this clonotype. The genes are TRBV15 and TRBJ1-5; no clear D. Between the trimmed V and J ends, which lost 1 base and 3 bases, there was a span of 13 bases. This CDR3 comprises 16 residues. Germline CDR1 and CDR2: LNHNV and YYDKDF (reference sequence). The CDR3 DNA follows: TGTGCCACCAGCAGAGTAGGCAGTTCCCCCAATCAGCCCCAGCATTTT. Translated, it gives CATSRVGSSPNQPQHF.

This rearrangement joins TRBV11-2 to TRBJ2-7, with D possibly being TRBD1 or TRBD2 (6 bases each). This CDR3 is built from 19 residues. CDR1 is SGHAT and CDR2 is FQNNGV in the germline V gene. Deletions cut 5 bases from V and 0 bases from J, with 26 bases between. This CDR3 reads CASSPLSQTGAMSSYEQYF. CDR3 bases: TGTGCCAGCAGCCCCCTTAGTCAAACGGGGGCTATGAGCTCCTACGAGCAGTACTTC.

This clonotype showed up just a few times. The chain couples TRBV28 to TRBJ2-7; 7 nucleotides match TRBD2. Looked up from germline, CDR1 is MDHEN and CDR2 is SYDVKM. V lost 4 bases, J lost 3 bases, and 12 bases stayed unmatched. CDR3 length equals 16 residues. CDR3 amino acids: CASSSLTSSYIYEQYF. In DNA, the CDR3 is TGTGCCAGCAGTTCGTTGACTAGCTCCTACATCTACGAGCAGTACTTC.

The chain employs TRBV19 and TRBJ2-2; a weak D match, TRBD1 (6 bases). The CDR3 has 15 amino acids. The V gene's germline CDR1 is LNHDA and CDR2 SQIVND (reference sequence). V shed 3 bases and J shed 6 bases, with 14 bases lying between them. DNA of the CDR3: TGTGCCAGTAGTATTAACACAGGGTTCCCCGGGGAGCTGTTTTTT. Protein product: CASSINTGFPGELFF.

This clonotype was detected ten times or more. This chain joins TRBV11-2 and TRBJ2-4; D ambiguous. The V end lost 1 base, the J end lost 1 base, and 5 bases lay between the germline ends. Germline V gene sequence: CDR1 SGHAT, CDR2 FQNNGV. This CDR3 has 14 residues. The CDR3 DNA is TGTGCCAGCAGCTTAGTAGGGGCCAAAAACATTCAGTACTTC. As protein: CASSLVGAKNIQYF.

This clonotype was counted many times. V and J are TRBV20-1 and TRBJ2-1; D remains ambiguous. V dropped 0 bases and J dropped 4 bases, with 1 base sitting between them. The CDR3 covers 11 residues. The germline V gene encodes CDR1 DFQATT and CDR2 SNEGSKA (reference sequence). The CDR3 nucleotides read TGCAGTGCTAGAGAGTACAATGAGCAGTTCTTC. This sequence encodes CSAREYNEQFF.

This clonotype was found a few times. The V call is TRBV20-1, the J call TRBJ2-1; 13 nucleotides line up with TRBD2. CDR1 is DFQATT and CDR2 is SNEGSKA in the germline V gene (reference sequence). CDR3 length: 14 amino acids. Unmatched junction bases numbered 6, after V lost 3 bases and J lost 10 bases. In DNA form, the CDR3 reads TGCAGTGCTAGGAGTGGGACTAGCGGGAACGAGCAGTTCTTC. Translating gives CSARSGTSGNEQFF.

This clonotype showed up just a few times. The CDR3 sequence: CASSIKTSGGFTEQYF. CDR3 bases: TGCGCCAGCAGCATAAAGACTAGCGGGGGGTTTACCGAGCAGTACTTC. The chain uses TRBV5-1 and TRBJ2-7, with TRBD2 matching over 13 bases. With 4 bases clipped from V and 6 bases from J, the junction kept 10 bases outside the gene matches. Per the germline V gene, CDR1 is SGHRS and CDR2 is YFSETQ. The CDR3 contains 16 residues. Supplemented by reference TRBV5-1 and TRBJ2-7, the full variable domain reads KAGVTQTPRYLIKTRGQQVTLSCSPISGHRSVSWYQQTPGQGLQFLFEYFSETQRNKGNFPGRFSGRQFSNSRSEMNVSTLELGDSALYLCASSIKTSGGFTEQYFGPGTRLTVT.

This clonotype appeared many times. CDR3 nucleotide sequence: TGCAGCGCTCAGCGGGGGGGCCCCCCCAATGAGCAGTTCTTC. It codes for CSAQRGGPPNEQFF. V usage is TRBV29-1 and J usage is TRBJ2-1, with 10 bases matching TRBD2. There are 14 residues in the CDR3. Germline V gene data show CDR1 as SQVTM and CDR2 as ANQGSEA. Trimming removed 7 bases from V and 6 bases from J; junction bases left unmatched: 9.

The chain couples TRBV18 to TRBJ2-5; D unclear. This CDR3 contains 12 residues. Looked up from germline, CDR1 is KGHSH and CDR2 is LQKENI. Trimming cost V 3 bases and J 7 bases, with 9 bases left between them. This chain's CDR3 is CASSPDVRTQYF. CDR3 sequence (DNA): TGTGCCAGCTCACCCGACGTGCGGACCCAGTACTTC.

This clonotype was found a few times. The chain combines TRBV6-1 with TRBJ1-3; 7 bases are shared with TRBD1. The germline gives CDR1 MNHNS, CDR2 SASEGT. V was pared by 8 bases and J by 0 bases, with 1 base of the junction left unmatched. CDR3 length equals 13 residues. This CDR3 reads CASQGGSGNTIYF. In DNA form, the CDR3 reads TGTGCCAGCCAGGGGGGCTCTGGAAACACCATATATTTT.

This rearrangement joins TRBV28 to TRBJ2-1; D may match TRBD1 or TRBD2 (6 bases each). The CDR3 runs to 11 residues. V lost 9 bases and J lost 14, with 17 bases in between. Per germline, CDR1 MDHEN and CDR2 SYDVKM. The CDR3 protein is CASRGVGKKFF. The CDR3 DNA is TGTGCCAGTAGGGGGGTGGGGAAAAAGTTCTTC.

This clonotype showed up just a few times. The chain employs TRBV7-2 and TRBJ2-3, with no clear D. V was clipped by 4 bases and J by 0 bases, with 8 bases between them. This CDR3 is 14 amino acids long. Germline loops: CDR1 SGHTA, CDR2 FQGNSA. The CDR3 sequence: CASSSTGSTDTQYF. For the CDR3, the DNA is TGTGCCAGCAGCTCTACCGGTAGCACAGATACGCAGTATTTT.

This clonotype was counted only a few times. The V and J genes are TRBV7-2 and TRBJ1-4; TRBD1 matches 8 bases. This CDR3 region has 14 residues. Germline V gene sequence: CDR1 SGHTA, CDR2 FQGNSA. J gave up 7 bases and V 5 bases, and 6 bases lay outside the gene matches. CDR3 DNA sequence: TGTGCCAGCAGCCTGGACAGGGTTAGTGAAAAACTGTTTTTT. Amino acids: CASSLDRVSEKLFF.

This clonotype was detected a few times. The V and J genes are TRBV21-1 and TRBJ2-6. TRBV21-1 is tagged as a pseudogene. CDR3 size: 16 residues. The CDR3: CASSQTQGTGANVLTF. DNA of the CDR3: TGTGCCAGCAGCCAAACGCAGGGTACTGGGGCCAACGTCCTGACTTTC.

This clonotype was observed a handful of times. The chain is built from TRBV20-1 and TRBJ1-2; unclear D gene. This CDR3 spans 12 amino acids. The germline V gene encodes CDR1 DFQATT and CDR2 SNEGSKA (reference sequence). V was trimmed by 0 bases and J by 3 bases, leaving 5 bases between them. The CDR3 nucleotides are TGCAGTGCTAGAGACTTGGACTATGGCTACACCTTC. Protein sequence: CSARDLDYGYTF.

This clonotype was picked up a small number of times. The chain uses TRBV27 and TRBJ2-1; tentatively, D is TRBD1 (5 bases). Germline V gene lookup returns CDR1 MNHEY and CDR2 SMNVEV (reference sequence). CDR3 length: 14 residues. V was trimmed by 5 bases and J by 4 bases, leaving 12 bases between them. CDR3 loop: CASSIRRGYNEQFF. As DNA, the CDR3 is TGTGCCAGCAGTATTCGTAGGGGATACAATGAGCAGTTCTTC.

The sample holds a few counts of this clonotype. This chain uses TRBV11-2 with TRBJ2-4; D is undetermined. V was pared by 5 bases and J by 1 base, with 9 bases between. CDR3 length: 14 amino acids. Looked up from germline, CDR1 is SGHAT and CDR2 is FQNNGV. The chain's CDR3 is CASSHPGAKNIQYF. CDR3 DNA: TGTGCCAGCAGCCACCCCGGGGCCAAAAACATTCAGTACTTC.